This T cell receptor (beta chain) was identified during a study of a mutant IDH1 vaccine in newly diagnosed glioma. There are a few counts of this clone. Antigen: not known. The protocol was immunoSEQ multiplex PCR, while the TCRdb copy is restricted to in-frame clones and leaves out a portion. This table has about 67,000 clones, about four fifths appearing once. The study, taken as a whole, reports: Top peripheral T cell clonotype shifts appeared unrelated to pseudoprogression.

The V gene lost 0 bases and the J gene lost 5 bases, with 10 bases spanning the gap. Germline V gives CDR1 MGHRA, CDR2 YSYEKL. This CDR3 has 14 amino acids. Stated time point: baseline, week 1 (first vaccination visit). Documented treatment: pre-vaccination baseline after standard-of-care therapy. The specimen comprised peripheral blood mononuclear cells (PBMCs), sampled from a glioma patient treated with radiotherapy, temozolomide or both. The rearrangement links TRBV4-1 to TRBJ1-1, with D unresolved. The clonotype originates from a woman aged 18-29 years with glioma. Some clones in this sample may be carry-over from other donors' samples. The CDR3 nucleotides read TGCGCCAGCAGCCAAGATATGGCGGGGACTGAAGCTTTCTTT. This gives the protein CASSQDMAGTEAFF.